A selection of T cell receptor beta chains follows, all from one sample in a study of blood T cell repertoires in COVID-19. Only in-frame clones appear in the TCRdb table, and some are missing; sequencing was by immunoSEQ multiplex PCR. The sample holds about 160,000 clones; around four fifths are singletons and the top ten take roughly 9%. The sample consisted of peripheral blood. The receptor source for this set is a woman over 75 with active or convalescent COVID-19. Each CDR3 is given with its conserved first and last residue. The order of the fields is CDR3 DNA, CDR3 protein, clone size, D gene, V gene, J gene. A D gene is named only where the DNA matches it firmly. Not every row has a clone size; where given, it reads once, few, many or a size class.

TGTGCCAGCAGCTTAAAGGTGGAGGGCAATTCACCCCTCCACTTT	CASSLKVEGNSPLHF	NA	NA	TRBV7-9	TRBJ1-6
TGTGCCAGCTCCCGGACAGGATTCTACGAGCAGTACTTC	CASSRTGFYEQYF	NA	TRBD1	TRBV9	TRBJ2-7
TGCGCCAGCAGCTTGGAGTCTGGTAGTGAGCAGTTCTTC	CASSLESGSEQFF	NA	NA	TRBV5-1	TRBJ2-1
TGTGCCAGTAGTATGTCCCAGGGGGTGGGCTATGGCTACACCTTC	CASSMSQGVGYGYTF	NA	TRBD1	TRBV19	TRBJ1-2
TGTGCCAGCAGTTATGCGGGGTTAGCTTTCTTT	CASSYAGLAFF	few	NA	TRBV6-5	TRBJ1-1
TGTGCCAGCAGTTACTCCGGGACAGGGGGCGCTGAGGGCTACACCTTC	CASSYSGTGGAEGYTF	NA	TRBD1	TRBV6-2/TRBV6-3	TRBJ1-2
TGTGCCAGCAGCTTAGGGAGCAAGATCACAGATACGCAGTATTTT	CASSLGSKITDTQYF	NA	NA	TRBV7-2	TRBJ2-3
TGTGCCAGCAGCTTGGGACAGGGGCCCTACGAGCAGTACTTC	CASSLGQGPYEQYF	NA	TRBD1	TRBV5-6	TRBJ2-7
TGTGCCAGCAGTTACTCGAACCAGTTCCAAGAGACCCAGTACTTC	CASSYSNQFQETQYF	NA	NA	TRBV6-8	TRBJ2-5
TGTGCCAGCAGCTCCCGGACTGAGGCTAGTGAGCAGTTCTTC	CASSSRTEASEQFF	few	NA	TRBV11-2	TRBJ2-1
TGTGCCACCAGTGATACCGGACAGGGGAACAGTGAGCAGTTCTTC	CATSDTGQGNSEQFF	NA	TRBD1	TRBV24-1	TRBJ2-1
TGTGCTAGTCGTGGCTCCGGGGAGACCCAGTACTTC	CASRGSGETQYF	once	NA	TRBV12-5	TRBJ2-5
TGCAGCGTTGACCCGGGACAGGGGGCAACTGAAGCTTTCTTT	CSVDPGQGATEAFF	NA	TRBD1	TRBV29-1	TRBJ1-1
TGTGCCAGCCTTGAAGACGGGGGTCAGGGCACTGAAGCTTTCTTT	CASLEDGGQGTEAFF	NA	NA	TRBV7-9	TRBJ1-1
TGTGCCAGCAGCCCCGACAGGGGCCTTAATGAAAAACTGTTTTTT	CASSPDRGLNEKLFF	NA	TRBD1	TRBV11-1	TRBJ1-4
TGTGCCAGTAGTATAGATCCCAGGATCTCCAATGAGCAGTTCTTC	CASSIDPRISNEQFF	NA	NA	TRBV19	TRBJ2-1
TGTGCCAGCAGTGGTATGAGACAGGGCTCTGGAAACACCATATATTTT	CASSGMRQGSGNTIYF	NA	TRBD1	TRBV6-1	TRBJ1-3
TGTGCCAGCAGTGAACCCGGGACAGGGAGCTACGAGCAGTACTTC	CASSEPGTGSYEQYF	NA	TRBD1	TRBV6-1	TRBJ2-7
TGTGCCAGCTCACCTGTGGAGAGATCCTATAATTCACCCCTCCACTTT	CASSPVERSYNSPLHF	NA	NA	TRBV18	TRBJ1-6
TGTGCCAGCAGCTTCGGGCAGGGGAGGGGAAATACCAATCAGCCCCAGCATTTT	CASSFGQGRGNTNQPQHF	NA	NA	TRBV7-9	TRBJ1-5
TGTGCCAGCAGCCCTAGGTCTGGCTGGAGCTTGGACAATGAGCAGTTCTTC	CASSPRSGWSLDNEQFF	NA	NA	TRBV6-2/TRBV6-3	TRBJ2-1
TGTGCCAGTAGTATCGGTAAGGCAGGGGTTACTGAAGCTTTCTTT	CASSIGKAGVTEAFF	NA	NA	TRBV19	TRBJ1-1
TGCGCCAGCAGCTACAGGGGGCGCTGGGTCTCAGATACGCAGTATTTT	CASSYRGRWVSDTQYF	NA	TRBD1	TRBV5-1	TRBJ2-3
TGTGCCAGCAGCCCTACGACAGAACCCTACAATGAGCAGTTCTTC	CASSPTTEPYNEQFF	NA	NA	TRBV11-2	TRBJ2-1
TGTGCCAGCAGCTTTGAGGAGGGGACCAACGAGCAGTACTTC	CASSFEEGTNEQYF	once	NA	TRBV11-3	TRBJ2-7
TGTGCCAGCAGTTTTTGGGAGGGCGGTGAAAAACTGTTTTTT	CASSFWEGGEKLFF	NA	NA	TRBV25-1	TRBJ1-4
TGCAGCGTTGACCAAGACAGGGGTTTTCATGGCTACACCTTC	CSVDQDRGFHGYTF	NA	TRBD1	TRBV29-1	TRBJ1-2
TGTGCCAGCAGTCTTCAGGGTGCGATCGGGGAGCTGTTTTTT	CASSLQGAIGELFF	NA	NA	TRBV2	TRBJ2-2
TGTGCCAGCAGCCGGGCTGGGTGGGGGCTCGATCCTAGCTCCTACGAGCAGTACTTC	CASSRAGWGLDPSSYEQYF	NA	NA	TRBV11-2	TRBJ2-7
TGTGCCAGCAGCCTGGACAGCACTGAAGCTTTCTTT	CASSLDSTEAFF	NA	NA	TRBV7-9	TRBJ1-1
TGTGCCAGCAGTCCCCATGACTCCAAGAAGCCCGGAGGCTACACCTTC	CASSPHDSKKPGGYTF	NA	NA	TRBV6-2/TRBV6-3	TRBJ1-2
TGTGCCAGCAGTTCCCTAGGACAGGGGTCGTATAATTCACCCCTCCACTTT	CASSSLGQGSYNSPLHF	NA	TRBD1	TRBV6-2/TRBV6-3	TRBJ1-6
TGTGCTAGTGGTTTGGCGACAGGGAGGAGGACTGAAGCTTTCTTT	CASGLATGRRTEAFF	NA	TRBD1	TRBV12-5	TRBJ1-1
TGTGCCAGCAGCCCCCGGGACAGGGGGCACTATGGCTACACCTTC	CASSPRDRGHYGYTF	NA	TRBD1	TRBV3-1/TRBV3-2	TRBJ1-2
TGTGCCAGCAGTTTAACGGCGCAGGGGGCGTATGGCTACACCTTC	CASSLTAQGAYGYTF	NA	TRBD1	TRBV27	TRBJ1-2
TGCGCCAGCAGCCATAGCCAGACAGGGCCTACTAACTATGGCTACACCTTC	CASSHSQTGPTNYGYTF	NA	TRBD1	TRBV4-1	TRBJ1-2
TGCGCCAGCAGCCAAGACTTCGGGACTAGCGGGGTGAACGAGCAGTACTTC	CASSQDFGTSGVNEQYF	NA	TRBD2	TRBV4-3	TRBJ2-7
TGTGCCAGCAGTTACGTACAGGGGGGCAATGAGCAGTTCTTC	CASSYVQGGNEQFF	NA	TRBD1	TRBV6-5	TRBJ2-1
TGCGCCAGCAGCCAAGAAATAGCGGCGGGCGCGAGCTATGGCTACACCTTC	CASSQEIAAGASYGYTF	NA	NA	TRBV4-3	TRBJ1-2
TGTGCCAGCAGCCAAGACACGGCGGGCGGTCTAGCTAGTTCCTACGAGCAGTACTTC	CASSQDTAGGLASSYEQYF	NA	NA	TRBV4-2	TRBJ2-7
TGTGCCAGCAGCCAAAACGGGCGGGGCAGCTCCTACGAGCAGTACTTC	CASSQNGRGSSYEQYF	NA	NA	TRBV3-1/TRBV3-2	TRBJ2-7
TGTGCCAGCAGGGTTAGTGCGGGAAACTACGAGCAGTACTTC	CASRVSAGNYEQYF	NA	NA	TRBV27	TRBJ2-7
TGTGCCAGCAGCAGACAAGGACAGGTCCCTGAAGCTTTCTTT	CASSRQGQVPEAFF	NA	TRBD1	TRBV7-9	TRBJ1-1
TGTGCCAGCAGCGGGGGGACAGGCCCGGTTGATCAGCCCCAGCATTTT	CASSGGTGPVDQPQHF	few	TRBD1	TRBV9	TRBJ1-5
TGTGCCAGCAGCTTACAGGGGGGAAACACCATATATTTT	CASSLQGGNTIYF	few	TRBD1	TRBV5-6	TRBJ1-3
TGTGCCAGCAGCTTAGATCACAGGTCCTACGAGCAGTACTTC	CASSLDHRSYEQYF	NA	NA	TRBV7-2	TRBJ2-7
TGTGCCAGCAGTTTAGAGTCGAGGTTTAATGAGCAGTTCTTC	CASSLESRFNEQFF	NA	NA	TRBV27	TRBJ2-1
TGTGCCATCAGCACTACAGGGAGGGACACTGAAGCTTTCTTT	CAISTTGRDTEAFF	NA	NA	TRBV10-3	TRBJ1-1
TGCGCCAGCATGCTGCAGGGACAGGGAGGGGAGACCCAGTACTTC	CASMLQGQGGETQYF	NA	TRBD1	TRBV5-1	TRBJ2-5
TGTGCCAGCAGCCTCATAGTGGAGAGCACAGATACGCAGTATTTT	CASSLIVESTDTQYF	NA	NA	TRBV7-8	TRBJ2-3
TGTGCCAGCAGCGGGGGACAGGGGGTCACTGAAGCTTTCTTT	CASSGGQGVTEAFF	NA	TRBD1	TRBV7-9	TRBJ1-1
TGTGCCAGCAGCCTCTTTCTACAGGGGGCCGGGGAGCTGTTTTTT	CASSLFLQGAGELFF	once	TRBD1	TRBV5-5	TRBJ2-2
TGCGCCAGCAGCGAGAGGACAGGGCCAGATACGCAGTATTTT	CASSERTGPDTQYF	NA	TRBD1	TRBV5-1	TRBJ2-3
TGTGCCAGCAGTCCGCGCAGGGCGGAGGGCTACACCTTC	CASSPRRAEGYTF	NA	NA	TRBV6-1	TRBJ1-2
TGTGCCACCAGCAAACGGCAGGGGGACACCGGGGAGCTGTTTTTT	CATSKRQGDTGELFF	NA	TRBD1	TRBV15	TRBJ2-2